The 9 T cell receptor beta chains reported below all come from one sample, sequenced in a study of blood T cell repertoires in COVID-19. The assay was immunoSEQ multiplex PCR, and TCRdb's table has in-frame clones only and misses some. In the table there are 150,000 to 200,000 clones, 80% of which are singletons. Source material: PBMCs or T cells enriched from blood (not recorded which). The receptors derive from a woman aged 60-70 years who had recovered from COVID-19.

This clone was recorded once. The genes are TRBV24-1 and TRBJ2-1; D possibly corresponds to TRBD2 (6 bases). Germline V gene sequence: CDR1 KGHDR, CDR2 SFDVKD. With 4 bases removed from V and 6 bases from J, the gap between germline ends came to 18 bases. CDR3 length: 16 residues. The DNA for the CDR3 is TGTGCCACCAGTGACCCGGGTGGCGGGATTATCAATGAGCAGTTCTTC. It encodes CATSDPGGGIINEQFF.

The chain combines TRBV6-5 with TRBJ2-7; 9 positions agree with TRBD1. Germline values: CDR1 MNHEY, CDR2 SVGAGI. This CDR3 contains 15 residues. After removal of 6 bases from V and 0 bases from J, the junction contained 6 bases not matched to a gene. The CDR3, as DNA: TGTGCCAGCAGCCCCGGACAGGGGAGCTCCTACGAGCAGTACTTC. Translation gives CASSPGQGSSYEQYF.

The chain links TRBV19 to TRBJ1-5; D possibly corresponds to TRBD1 (6 bases). V dropped 6 bases and J dropped 2 bases, with 26 bases sitting between them. CDR3 length: 19 amino acids. The V gene's germline CDR1 is LNHDA and CDR2 SQIVND (reference sequence). CDR3: CASSGGGVNRAGGNQPQHF. The DNA for the CDR3 is TGTGCCAGTAGCGGTGGAGGCGTCAACAGGGCCGGCGGCAATCAGCCCCAGCATTTT.

The chain recombines TRBV10-2 with TRBJ2-7; the match to TRBD2 covers 7 bases. CDR1 and CDR2 (germline): WSHSY, SAAADI. This CDR3 has 17 residues. Germline trimming cut 2 bases from V and 5 bases from J; bases unmatched to any gene: 15. In nucleotides, the CDR3 is TGCGCCAGCAGTGAGAGCCGACTAGCCCTAAAACCCCACGAGCAGTACTTC. It yields the protein CASSESRLALKPHEQYF.

This chain joins TRBV7-2 and TRBJ1-2; 8 bases are shared with TRBD1. The germline V gene has CDR1 SGHTA and CDR2 FQGNSA. V lost 5 bases and J lost 2; bases outside the gene matches: 4. The CDR3 spans 14 residues. The CDR3 is CASSHRTGNYGYTF. The CDR3 DNA follows: TGTGCCAGCAGCCATCGGACAGGGAACTATGGCTACACCTTC.

The J gene is TRBJ1-6, the V gene TRBV6-4; D is perhaps TRBD1 (5 bases). The length of the CDR3 is 15 residues. V was pared by 11 bases and J by 2 bases, with 16 bases between. Germline CDR1 is MRHNA and CDR2 is SNTAGT. The chain's CDR3 is CAPSNGAPYNSPLHF. Here the CDR3 DNA reads TGTGCCCCCAGTAATGGGGCACCCTATAATTCACCCCTCCACTTT.

This clone was seen just once. The V and J genes are TRBV20-1 and TRBJ2-3; 10 bases align to TRBD2. Germline trimming cut 3 bases from V and 4 bases from J; bases unmatched to any gene: 7. The germline CDR1 and CDR2 sequences are DFQATT and SNEGSKA (reference sequence). This CDR3 has 15 amino acids. In DNA form, the CDR3 reads TGCAGTGCTAGTGGAGCGGGGGGGCCCGCAGATACGCAGTATTTT. Translated, it gives CSASGAGGPADTQYF.

This clone has a single count. This rearrangement joins TRBV24-1 to TRBJ2-3; 9 positions match TRBD1. V trimming: 3 bases; J trimming: 0 bases; junction bases outside the gene matches: 6. Germline values: CDR1 KGHDR, CDR2 SFDVKD. This CDR3 has 17 residues. CDR3 residues: CATSDPNRGLSTDTQYF. Written as DNA, the CDR3 is TGTGCCACCAGTGATCCGAACAGGGGGCTTAGCACAGATACGCAGTATTTT.

The chain has TRBV27 and TRBJ2-7; D may be TRBD1 (6 bases). The CDR3 has 15 residues. The V end was cut by 8 bases, the J end by 7 bases, with 24 bases between. Germline V gives CDR1 MNHEY, CDR2 SMNVEV (reference sequence). The CDR3 here is CASGVRETGTGEQYF. The CDR3 nucleotides are TGTGCCAGCGGCGTTAGGGAAACAGGGACCGGGGAGCAGTACTTC.